This T cell receptor (beta chain) is from a study of blood T cell repertoires in COVID-19. Overall study: COVID-19 samples collected from the United States, Italy and Spain covered acute and convalescent phases.

V lost 2 bases, J lost 5 bases, and 13 bases lay in between. The CDR3 runs to 15 residues. Germline V gene data show CDR1 as SGHRS and CDR2 as YFSETQ. Profiled with immunoSEQ multiplex PCR; TCRdb holds only in-frame clones, not every one. The sample lists around 47,000 clones, approximately 82% occurring once. Input material: peripheral blood. V and J are TRBV5-1 and TRBJ1-4; D is ambiguous. This TCR derives from a man in his 70s with active COVID-19. In DNA, the CDR3 is TGCGCCAGCAGCTTCGAAAATACTTGGAATGAAAAACTGTTTTTT. As protein: CASSFENTWNEKLFF. Full variable domain (remainder filled in from reference TRBV5-1 and TRBJ1-4): KAGVTQTPRYLIKTRGQQVTLSCSPISGHRSVSWYQQTPGQGLQFLFEYFSETQRNKGNFPGRFSGRQFSNSRSEMNVSTLELGDSALYLCASSFENTWNEKLFFGSGTQLSVL.